There are many counts of the clone carrying this T cell receptor beta chain. Its antigen is currently unknown. cDNA libraries for TCR alpha and TCR beta, carrying sample barcodes and UMIs, came from 5'RACE with constant-segment primers. TCRdb used MiXCR to reprocess the 5' RACE reads, holding one entry per CDR3 protein. The data hold about 40,000 distinct CDR3 sequences, with about an eighth observed a single time. This sample was included in a study of T-cell memory formation after mild COVID-19. Study-level information: The two donors had largely donor-specific TCR clusters.

V was pared by 0 bases and J by 4 bases, with 10 bases between. The germline gives CDR1 SGDLS, CDR2 YYNGEE. CDR3 size: 15 residues. Study-wide results and limits: Whether second-wave clones peaking at day 37 were SARS-CoV-2 specific went unconfirmed. Later expanders leaned toward CD4+, whereas clones contracting from day 15 to 85 were balanced CD4/CD8.

The sequenced sample consisted of PBMCs or a T cell subset sorted from them (not recorded which). The TCR comes from a man in his late teens or twenties who had mild COVID-19 (a few samples of this study predate the infection). Cell type and time point are not known. V gene TRBV9 combines with J gene TRBJ2-2; D ambiguous. Here the CDR3 reads CASSVAGSITGELFF. In DNA form, the CDR3 reads TGTGCCAGCAGCGTAGCCGGCAGTATCACCGGGGAGCTGTTTTTT.